This TCR beta chain was found in a study of human T cells and chemical hapten exposure. The V gene end was trimmed by 5 bases and the J gene end by 4 bases; junction bases not matched to a gene: 5. Germline CDR1 reads MNHEY; CDR2 reads SVGEGT. The CDR3 contains 14 residues. Each cDNA molecule in the library carried unique molecular identifiers. In TCRdb, the RACE reads were re-called with MiXCR into one record per CDR3 protein. The data contain just over 350,000 distinct CDR3 sequences, over 6% of them seen just once; the ten biggest clones take up about 5%. Specified time point: patch test 2, 6 weeks after DPC sensitization. Treatment of the sample: therapeutic diphenylcyclopropenone sensitization with weekly scalp DPC.

The source was whole blood, collected in connection with sensitization to the hapten diphenylcyclopropenone (DPC). The chain couples TRBV6-2 or TRBV6-3 to TRBJ2-5; TRBD1 agrees at 9 bases. This clonotype was sampled from a woman between 18 and 29 years old with alopecia areata. Some clones in this sample may be carry-over from other donors' samples. The CDR3 bases are TGTGCCAGCAGTCGGACAGGGGCCCGAGAGACCCAGTACTTC. Its protein is CASSRTGARETQYF.